The 30 T cell receptor beta chains reported below all come from one sample, sequenced in a study of T-cell memory formation after mild COVID-19 (dated by TCRdb to the early 2020s). The library was prepared using 5' RACE. Sequenced on an Illumina NovaSeq 6000. In-frame beta chains were kept once TCRdb had trimmed the public reads at Q25 with fastp and called clones with MiXCR. Records with the same CDR3 protein are collapsed into one entry carrying the most frequent genes and DNA. Within this sample are about 210,000 distinct CDR3 sequences, with 8% to 11% of them counted one time only. The top ten constitute less than 4% of the sample. What was sequenced was PBMCs or a T cell subset sorted from them (not recorded which). The source of these receptors is a man aged 18 to 29 who had mild COVID-19 (a few samples of this study predate the infection). The sample titles of this study are shuffled in the database, so cell type and time point are left out; the donor was told from shared clones.

In this sample, this clonotype turned up a few times. This chain uses TRBV5-1 with TRBJ1-5; the match to TRBD1 covers 8 bases. This CDR3 has 14 amino acids. V shed 0 bases and J 5 bases; nucleotides not matched to a gene: 1. Looked up from germline, CDR1 is SGHRS and CDR2 is YFSETQ. CDR3 region: CASSLGTGYQPQHF. The CDR3 DNA follows: TGCGCCAGCAGCTTGGGGACAGGGTATCAGCCCCAGCATTTT.

This clonotype was observed a handful of times. The V call is TRBV20-1, the J call TRBJ1-6; unclear D gene. This CDR3 contains 11 residues. The V gene lost 7 bases and the J gene lost 6 bases, with 7 bases spanning the gap. From germline, CDR1 is DFQATT and CDR2 SNEGSKA (reference sequence). In nucleotides, the CDR3 is TGCAGTGTTAAGGGTAATTCACCCCTCCACTTT. Translated, it gives CSVKGNSPLHF.

The V and J genes are TRBV5-6 and TRBJ2-7; D could derive from TRBD1 or TRBD2 (5 bases each). Trimming left V 3 bases short and J 9 bases short, with 13 bases between. This CDR3 comprises 12 residues. The germline CDR1 and CDR2 sequences are SGHDT and YYEEEE. CDR3 in amino acids: CASSSGTVGQYV. The CDR3 DNA reads as TGTGCCAGCAGCTCCGGGACGGTCGGGCAGTACGTC.

This clonotype was seen at least ten times. V and J are TRBV7-9 and TRBJ1-2; D might be TRBD1 (6 bases). The CDR3 loop spans 16 amino acids. V dropped 2 bases and J dropped 4 bases, with 17 bases sitting between them. Germline V gene lookup returns CDR1 SEHNR and CDR2 FQNEAQ (reference sequence). In DNA, the CDR3 is TGTGCCAGCAGCTTACTAGACAGGACGAGGGGCTATGGCTACACCTTC. Protein product: CASSLLDRTRGYGYTF.

The chain recombines TRBV7-6 with TRBJ2-1; a weak D match, TRBD1 (6 bases). Germline-derived CDR1 and CDR2 are SGHVS and FNYEAQ. The CDR3 has 17 residues. Trimming took off 5 bases at V and 5 bases at J, with 22 bases between the two ends. In DNA, the CDR3 is TGTGCCAGCAGCAAACCCGGACAGCAAGGACCCAACAATGAGCAGTTCTTC. It encodes CASSKPGQQGPNNEQFF.

The genes are TRBV6-5 and TRBJ2-7; 13 bases are a match to TRBD2. The J segment lost 3 bases and the V segment lost 2 bases, leaving 1 base of the junction unmatched. This CDR3 spans 15 amino acids. Germline V gene sequence: CDR1 MNHEY, CDR2 SVGAGI. CDR3 sequence: CASSYTSGGDYEQYV. For the CDR3, the DNA is TGTGCCAGCAGTTACACTAGCGGGGGGGACTACGAGCAGTACGTC.

This clonotype was recorded many times. Here the CDR3 reads CASSLDLANEQFF. CDR3 DNA sequence: TGCGCCAGCAGCTTGGACCTAGCCAATGAGCAGTTCTTC. The V and J genes are TRBV5-1 and TRBJ2-1, with D perhaps TRBD2 (5 bases). CDR1 and CDR2 (germline): SGHRS, YFSETQ. The CDR3 has 13 amino acids. V was cut by 0 bases and J by 6 bases, with 7 bases left in between.

This clonotype was detected only a few times. The J gene is TRBJ1-2, the V gene TRBV5-1; D perhaps matches TRBD1 (6 bases). The CDR3 length is 15 residues. Germline CDR1 is SGHRS and CDR2 is YFSETQ. V dropped 3 bases and J dropped 3 bases, with 15 bases sitting between them. This chain's CDR3 is CASSWRDTGDYGYTF. CDR3 nucleotide sequence: TGCGCCAGCAGCTGGAGGGACACCGGGGACTATGGCTACACCTTC.

J is TRBJ2-5 and V is TRBV5-1; D assignment may be TRBD1 or TRBD2 (5 bases each). This CDR3 contains 13 residues. V was cut by 5 bases and J by 1 base, with 9 bases left in between. Germline V gene lookup returns CDR1 SGHRS and CDR2 YFSETQ. The CDR3 nucleotides are TGCGCCAGCAGAAGGGACGGCCAAGAGACCCAGTACTTC. This gives the protein CASRRDGQETQYF.

The chain recombines TRBV6-5 with TRBJ1-6, with a possible D match to TRBD1 (5 bases). The CDR3 is 15 amino acids. Per the germline V gene, CDR1 is MNHEY and CDR2 is SVGAGI. The V and J ends lost 0 bases and 11 bases respectively, with 14 bases between them. The CDR3, as DNA: TGTGCCAGCAGTTACTCGGTGGGGGAGGGAACACCCCTCCACTTT. Translated, it gives CASSYSVGEGTPLHF.

This clonotype was counted at least ten times. This chain joins TRBV7-2 and TRBJ1-2; a possible D gene is TRBD1 (6 bases). Germline V gene lookup returns CDR1 SGHTA and CDR2 FQGNSA. The V end was cut by 5 bases, the J end by 6 bases, with 19 bases between. The CDR3 runs to 15 residues. CDR3 coding DNA: TGTGCCAGCAGCCCCAAACAGGGATACCTCGATGGCTACACCTTC. This encodes CASSPKQGYLDGYTF.

A few counts support this clonotype. The rearrangement uses TRBV7-9 and TRBJ2-2; D tentatively fits TRBD1 or TRBD2 (5 bases each). Trimming stripped 0 bases from V and 6 bases from J, with 5 bases between. Germline V gene sequence: CDR1 SEHNR, CDR2 FQNEAQ (reference sequence). CDR3 length: 13 amino acids. The CDR3: CASSLAGAGELFF. In nucleotides, the CDR3 is TGTGCCAGCAGCTTAGCGGGGGCCGGGGAGCTGTTTTTT.

This clonotype has ten or more counts. V is TRBV7-8 and J is TRBJ1-4; TRBD1 agrees at 8 bases. The trim removed 5 bases at V and 8 bases at J, leaving 10 bases unmatched. Germline V gene lookup returns CDR1 SGHVS and CDR2 FQNEAQ. The CDR3 length is 15 residues. CDR3 bases: TGTGCCAGCAGCCCTAGGACAGGGACGGGCGAAAAACTGTTTTTT. The encoded protein is CASSPRTGTGEKLFF.

The sample holds a few counts of this clonotype. This chain uses TRBV4-2 with TRBJ2-1; TRBD2 agrees at 15 bases. This CDR3 spans 17 amino acids. The trim removed 1 base at V and 8 bases at J, leaving 6 bases unmatched. Germline CDR1 LGHNA, CDR2 YNFKEQ. The CDR3 reads CASSQVPGLAGGDEQFF. CDR3 nucleotide sequence: TGTGCCAGCAGCCAAGTACCGGGACTAGCGGGGGGTGATGAGCAGTTCTTC.

V is TRBV9 and J is TRBJ2-5; 10 positions match TRBD2. Losses at the gene ends were 0 bases for V and 6 bases for J; bases not matched to a gene: 2. Looked up from germline, CDR1 is SGDLS and CDR2 is YYNGEE. The CDR3 covers 14 residues. The CDR3 nucleotides are TGTGCCAGCAGCGTAGAAGCGGGGGGGAAGACCCAGTACTTC. Translating gives CASSVEAGGKTQYF.

The table lists this clonotype with a few counts. This rearrangement joins TRBV3-1 to TRBJ1-1; D gene unclear. This CDR3 has 17 amino acids. V dropped 0 bases and J dropped 1 base, with 15 bases sitting between them. In germline, CDR1 is LGHDT, CDR2 YNNKEL (reference sequence). The CDR3 reads CASSQDLFQAKNTEAFF. For the CDR3, the DNA is TGTGCCAGCAGCCAAGATCTGTTCCAGGCTAAGAACACTGAAGCTTTCTTT.

This clonotype was counted between two and nine times. J is TRBJ1-5 and V is TRBV28; a possible D gene is TRBD1 (6 bases). V gave up 3 bases and J gave up 0 bases, with 15 bases separating them. The CDR3 runs 17 residues. Germline V gene sequence: CDR1 MDHEN, CDR2 SYDVKM. The CDR3 loop reads CASSFRAGANSNQPQHF. For the CDR3, the DNA is TGTGCCAGCAGTTTTCGGGCAGGGGCTAATAGCAATCAGCCCCAGCATTTT.

The rearrangement uses TRBV5-1 and TRBJ1-2, with D possibly TRBD1 on 5 matching bases. Germline V CDR1 and CDR2: SGHRS, YFSETQ. Deletions cut 1 base from V and 7 bases from J, with 17 bases between. This CDR3 is built from 15 residues. As DNA, the CDR3 is TGCGCCAGCAGCTTGAGGGCTGGGGCACTGGGTGGCTACACCTTC. Translated: CASSLRAGALGGYTF.

The chain links TRBV4-1 to TRBJ2-1; TRBD2 agrees at 14 bases. V gave up 6 bases and J gave up 1 base; unmatched junction bases: 8. The CDR3 contains 18 residues. Germline CDR1 is MGHRA and CDR2 is YSYEKL. CDR3 loop: CASRRPTSGGGSYNEQFF. The CDR3 DNA follows: TGCGCCAGCAGGCGCCCGACTAGCGGGGGGGGATCCTACAATGAGCAGTTCTTC.

The sample holds a few counts of this clonotype. The genes are TRBV7-8 and TRBJ1-6, with unresolved D. Germline V lookup: CDR1 SGHVS, CDR2 FQNEAQ. Trimming removed 5 bases from V and 7 bases from J, with 15 bases in between. The CDR3 runs 15 residues. The CDR3 sequence is CASSPPGPGNSPLHF. The CDR3 nucleotides read TGTGCCAGCAGCCCACCCGGCCCGGGGAATTCACCCCTCCACTTT.

This clonotype was picked up a small number of times. The chain links TRBV6-6 to TRBJ2-7; TRBD1 might be the D (6 bases). Germline-derived CDR1 and CDR2 are MNHNY and SVGAGI (reference sequence). The CDR3 is 13 amino acids. Trimming cost V 6 bases and J 2 bases, with 11 bases left between them. The CDR3 here is CASSPDSPYEQYV. CDR3 sequence (DNA): TGTGCCAGCAGCCCGGACAGTCCCTACGAGCAGTACGTC.

This chain joins TRBV3-1 and TRBJ2-3, with TRBD1 matching over 9 bases. Unmatched junction bases numbered 5, after V lost 3 bases and J lost 4 bases. CDR1 LGHDT and CDR2 YNNKEL come from the germline V gene (reference sequence). The CDR3 is 15 residues long. The CDR3 DNA reads as TGTGCCAGCAGCCACCGGGACAGGGTCCCAGATACGCAGTATTTT. It codes for CASSHRDRVPDTQYF.

The table lists this clonotype with a few counts. The chain carries TRBV7-2 and TRBJ1-4, with D unclear. Looked up from germline, CDR1 is SGHTA and CDR2 is FQGNSA. V dropped 3 bases and J dropped 4 bases, with 9 bases sitting between them. The CDR3 loop spans 14 amino acids. CDR3 sequence reads: CASSLRHLNEKLFF. CDR3 sequence (DNA): TGTGCCAGCAGCTTGAGACACCTTAATGAAAAACTGTTTTTT.

This clonotype was seen a handful of times. The chain couples TRBV19 to TRBJ2-3; a possible D gene is TRBD2 (5 bases). This CDR3 contains 13 residues. Germline CDR1 reads LNHDA; CDR2 reads SQIVND (reference sequence). V lost 4 bases and J 4 bases, leaving 9 bases between the germline ends. CDR3 region: CASSNREADTQYF. The CDR3 bases are TGTGCCAGTAGTAACCGGGAAGCAGATACGCAGTATTTT.

V usage is TRBV20-1 and J usage is TRBJ1-1, with no clear D. The germline gives CDR1 DFQATT, CDR2 SNEGSKA (reference sequence). This CDR3 is 12 amino acids long. Trimming pared 7 bases from V and 5 bases from J, leaving 14 bases between. The CDR3 reads CSVKGGLTEAFF. In DNA, the CDR3 is TGCAGTGTTAAGGGTGGGTTGACTGAAGCTTTCTTT.

This clonotype has at least ten counts. The V call is TRBV20-1, the J call TRBJ2-7, with D perhaps given as TRBD1 or TRBD2 (6 bases each). V was shortened by 7 bases and J by 5 bases, with 12 bases between the two germline ends. This CDR3 contains 11 residues. The V gene's germline CDR1 is DFQATT and CDR2 SNEGSKA (reference sequence). This chain's CDR3 is CSVIGGDEQYF. For the CDR3, the DNA is TGCAGTGTGATCGGGGGCGACGAGCAGTACTTC.

In this sample, this clonotype turned up a few times. The chain combines TRBV4-3 with TRBJ2-5; D unresolved. The V end lost 0 bases, the J end lost 0 bases, and 11 bases lay between the germline ends. CDR1 and CDR2 (germline): LGHNA, YSLEER. The CDR3 totals 16 residues. The DNA of the CDR3 is TGCGCCAGCAGCCAAGATTGGTCTGCGTACCAAGAGACCCAGTACTTC. Amino acid sequence: CASSQDWSAYQETQYF.

This clonotype showed up many times. This sequence joins TRBV11-2 and TRBJ2-7; D unresolved. Trimming shortened V by 0 bases and J by 5 bases, and 11 bases separated the two germline ends. Germline V gene lookup returns CDR1 SGHAT and CDR2 FQNNGV. This CDR3 contains 14 residues. The CDR3 is CASSLDYARNEQYV. As DNA, the CDR3 is TGTGCCAGCAGCTTAGATTACGCTCGAAACGAGCAGTACGTC.

The genes are TRBV30 and TRBJ2-5; D could derive from TRBD1 or TRBD2 (5 bases each). The CDR3 extends over 15 amino acids. The germline CDR1 and CDR2 sequences are GTSNPN and SVGIG (reference sequence). The V and J ends lost 2 bases and 4 bases respectively, with 17 bases between them. CDR3 amino acids: CAWSPYEGSRETQYF. CDR3 coding DNA: TGTGCCTGGAGTCCCTATGAGGGGTCGAGAGAGACCCAGTACTTC.

This clonotype was observed a few times. The chain employs TRBV7-2 and TRBJ2-5; no clear D gene. The CDR3 is made up of 13 amino acids. With 3 bases removed from V and 5 bases from J, the gap between germline ends came to 10 bases. Germline V CDR1 and CDR2: SGHTA, FQGNSA. The CDR3 is CASSFRALETQYF. The DNA for the CDR3 is TGTGCCAGCAGCTTTCGAGCTCTGGAGACCCAGTACTTC.